The 29 T cell receptor beta chains given below trace back to one sample, sequenced in a study of shared clonotypes between healthy human individuals. Data came from immunoSEQ multiplex PCR; TCRdb stores just in-frame clones and leaves some out. The top ten hold around 0.13% of the sample, which has roughly 2.4 million clones, approximately 95% seen once. What was sequenced was naive CD4+ T cells sorted from blood. Noted subset: CD45RA+ positively selected. Receptors were obtained from a man between 18 and 35 years old in good health.

As regards this clone: Other DNA sequences in the same sample also yield this CDR3. The V call is TRBV5-4, the J call TRBJ1-5, with D perhaps TRBD1 (5 bases). The CDR3 runs to 13 residues. Germline CDR1 is SGHNT and CDR2 is YYREEE (reference sequence). Trimming removed 2 bases from V and 4 bases from J, with 7 bases in between. The CDR3 reads CASSFEGNQPQHF. CDR3 DNA sequence: TGTGCCAGCAGCTTTGAGGGGAATCAGCCCCAGCATTTT.

The gene calls are TRBV9 and TRBJ2-5; D unclear. CDR3 size: 13 residues. Germline V lookup: CDR1 SGDLS, CDR2 YYNGEE. V lost 6 bases, J lost 5 bases, and 14 bases lay in between. CDR3 DNA: TGTGCCAGCAACCGGGCTCCAGCCGAGACCCAGTACTTC. It is translated as CASNRAPAETQYF.

About this clone: This specimen includes other DNA sequences encoding the same CDR3. The V call is TRBV19, the J call TRBJ2-7; possibly TRBD1 or TRBD2 for D (7 bases each). V shed 4 bases and J shed 2 bases, with 12 bases lying between them. Germline CDR1 and CDR2: LNHDA and SQIVND (reference sequence). This CDR3 is 14 amino acids long. This chain's CDR3 is CASSNQGGPYEQYF. CDR3 DNA: TGTGCCAGTAGTAATCAGGGGGGGCCCTACGAGCAGTACTTC.

The table lists this clone with a count of one. This chain connects TRBV28 to TRBJ2-3; D gene unclear. Trimming cost V 4 bases and J 3 bases, with 8 bases left between them. The CDR3 has 13 residues. From germline, CDR1 is MDHEN and CDR2 SYDVKM. The CDR3 DNA reads as TGTGCCAGCAGTTCAAGGGTTACAGATACGCAGTATTTT. Its translation: CASSSRVTDTQYF.

The gene calls are TRBV6-1 and TRBJ2-3, with D tentatively TRBD1 (5 bases). Germline V gene lookup returns CDR1 MNHNS and CDR2 SASEGT. V was clipped by 8 bases and J by 5 bases, with 14 bases between them. The CDR3 runs to 13 residues. The CDR3 nucleotides read TGTGCCAGCGCGGTCAGGGAACAAGATACGCAGTATTTT. This codes for CASAVREQDTQYF.

V gene TRBV30 combines with J gene TRBJ1-2; 10 nucleotides align to TRBD1. V lost 1 base to trimming and J lost 8 bases; unmatched junction nucleotides: 4. The CDR3 has 13 residues. CDR1 GTSNPN and CDR2 SVGIG come from the germline V gene (reference sequence). CDR3 bases: TGTGCCTGGAGTGAGGGACAGGGGCTCGGCTACACCTTC. Its translation is CAWSEGQGLGYTF. The complete variable domain, with remaining parts taken from reference TRBV30 and TRBJ1-2, reads SQTIHQWPATLVQPVGSPLSLECTVEGTSNPNLYWYRQAAGRGLQLLFYSVGIGQISSEVPQNLSASRPQDRQFILSSKKLLLSDSGFYLCAWSEGQGLGYTFGSGTRLTVV.

The chain employs TRBV5-1 and TRBJ2-3; TRBD1 agrees at 10 bases. V was pared by 9 bases and J by 1 base, with 11 bases of the junction left unmatched. This CDR3 is 16 amino acids long. CDR1 SGHRS and CDR2 YFSETQ come from the germline V gene. In nucleotides, the CDR3 is TGCGCCACCACCAGGGGGACAGGGGTGGGCACAGATACGCAGTATTTT. Residues: CATTRGTGVGTDTQYF.

CDR3 loop: CASSAAAGGTQYF. In DNA form, the CDR3 reads TGTGCCAGCAGTGCCGCGGCGGGGGGGACCCAGTACTTC. The chain is built from TRBV6-5 and TRBJ2-5; the match to TRBD2 covers 8 bases. Losses at the gene ends were 5 bases for V and 7 bases for J; bases not matched to a gene: 6. The CDR3 extends over 13 amino acids. Germline V CDR1 and CDR2: MNHEY, SVGAGI.

The chain joins TRBV5-1 to TRBJ2-1, with D unresolved. The germline gives CDR1 SGHRS, CDR2 YFSETQ. The CDR3 contains 17 residues. Trimming removed 0 bases from V and 0 bases from J, with 13 bases in between. CDR3 sequence reads: CASSLAKVGRSYNEQFF. In DNA, the CDR3 is TGCGCCAGCAGCTTGGCCAAGGTTGGTCGCTCCTACAATGAGCAGTTCTTC.

In the case of this clone: Different DNA sequences within this sample yield the same CDR3. The chain has TRBV10-3 and TRBJ2-5; the match to TRBD2 covers 8 bases. The junction had 3 bases not matched to a gene; V was cut back by 7 bases and J by 2 bases. CDR1 and CDR2 (germline): ENHRY, SYGVKD. This CDR3 has 13 amino acids. DNA of the CDR3: TGTGCCATCACGGGGGGGCCGCAAGAGACCCAGTACTTC. Amino acids: CAITGGPQETQYF.

As for this clone: Other DNA sequences from this sample encode an identical CDR3 as well. The chain has TRBV30 and TRBJ1-4; D possibly corresponds to TRBD1 (6 bases). This CDR3 is 13 amino acids long. Trimming removed 2 bases at V and 6 bases at J, with 10 bases between. Germline V gene data show CDR1 as GTSNPN and CDR2 as SVGIG (reference sequence). The CDR3 DNA is TGTGCCTGGAGTACAGGGAAAGATGAAAAACTGTTTTTT. It is translated as CAWSTGKDEKLFF.

The chain couples TRBV6-1 to TRBJ2-7; TRBD1 agrees at 10 bases. Trimming took 2 bases from V and 2 from J; bases not matched to a gene: 9. Germline V gene lookup returns CDR1 MNHNS and CDR2 SASEGT. CDR3 length: 17 amino acids. The CDR3: CASSEIVLGTGAYEQYF. DNA of the CDR3: TGTGCCAGCAGTGAAATCGTCCTCGGGACAGGGGCCTACGAGCAGTACTTC.

The chain couples TRBV5-8 to TRBJ2-2, with TRBD1 matching over 7 bases. This CDR3 is 17 amino acids long. Germline V lookup: CDR1 SGHTS, CDR2 YDEGEE. V was pared by 3 bases and J by 4 bases, with 12 bases of the junction left unmatched. The CDR3 DNA reads as TGTGCCAGCAGCTCGTACAGAGACAGGGTGAGCACCGGGGAGCTGTTTTTT. Translation gives CASSSYRDRVSTGELFF.

J is TRBJ2-3 and V is TRBV7-2; 13 bases are a match to TRBD2. The CDR3 consists of 15 residues. Trimming removed 4 bases from V and 8 bases from J; junction bases left unmatched: 6. Germline V gives CDR1 SGHTA, CDR2 FQGNSA. The CDR3 nucleotides are TGTGCCAGCAGCTCGACTAGCGGGGGGTTCGGTACGCAGTATTTT. Translation gives CASSSTSGGFGTQYF.

This chain uses TRBV9 with TRBJ1-2, with 11 bases aligning to TRBD1. This CDR3 contains 15 residues. From germline, CDR1 is SGDLS and CDR2 YYNGEE. V was pared by 0 bases and J by 4 bases, with 2 bases of the junction left unmatched. The CDR3: CASSVVGTGGYGYTF. The CDR3 nucleotides are TGTGCCAGCAGCGTAGTAGGGACAGGGGGCTATGGCTACACCTTC.

In the case of this clone: The sample holds other DNA sequences that translate to the same CDR3. The genes are TRBV20-1 and TRBJ1-4; no reliable D call. The CDR3 is made up of 11 amino acids. Deletions cut 0 bases from V and 8 bases from J, with 4 bases between. Germline V gene sequence: CDR1 DFQATT, CDR2 SNEGSKA (reference sequence). CDR3 DNA sequence: TGCAGTGCTAGAGACCTCGAAAAACTGTTTTTT. It specifies CSARDLEKLFF.

The genes are TRBV28 and TRBJ1-2, with D perhaps TRBD1 (5 bases). V shed 8 bases and J shed 4 bases, with 8 bases lying between them. The CDR3 sequence is 11 residues long. CDR1 is MDHEN, CDR2 SYDVKM, per germline. The CDR3: CASGGRYGYTF. The CDR3 nucleotides read TGTGCCAGCGGGGGTCGCTATGGCTACACCTTC.

The chain joins TRBV7-9 to TRBJ2-2, with a tentative D call TRBD2 (6 bases). CDR1 and CDR2 from the germline V gene are SEHNR and FQNEAQ (reference sequence). V was clipped by 3 bases and J by 4 bases, with 15 bases between them. This CDR3 contains 16 residues. CDR3 region: CASSLSEGLGTGELFF. CDR3 DNA: TGTGCCAGCAGCTTGTCGGAGGGCCTTGGCACCGGGGAGCTGTTTTTT.

The chain recombines TRBV6-6 with TRBJ1-1; TRBD1 matches at 7 bases. Per germline, CDR1 MNHNY and CDR2 SVGAGI (reference sequence). Trimming removed 4 bases from V and 5 bases from J; junction bases left unmatched: 7. The CDR3 has 14 residues. This chain's CDR3 is CASSSRQGVTEAFF. CDR3 DNA sequence: TGTGCCAGCAGTTCCCGACAGGGAGTGACTGAAGCTTTCTTT.

The V gene is TRBV7-2, the J gene TRBJ1-4, with 7 bases fitting TRBD1. CDR1 is SGHTA and CDR2 is FQGNSA in the germline V gene. V shed 4 bases, J shed 0 bases, and the junction held 2 bases outside the gene matches. This CDR3 spans 15 amino acids. The CDR3 DNA sequence: TGTGCCAGCAGCTCCACAGGGGCAACTAATGAAAAACTGTTTTTT. Protein product: CASSSTGATNEKLFF. The whole variable domain, remainder taken from reference TRBV7-2 and TRBJ1-4, is GAGVSQSPSNKVTEKGKDVELRCDPISGHTALYWYRQSLGQGLEFLIYFQGNSAPDKSGLPSDRFSAERTGGSVSTLTIQRTQQEDSAVYLCASSSTGATNEKLFFGSGTQLSVL.

The chain carries TRBV6-5 and TRBJ1-6; D is possibly TRBD1 (5 bases). CDR3 length equals 14 residues. The germline CDR1 and CDR2 sequences are MNHEY and SVGAGI. V was pared by 2 bases and J by 9 bases, with 11 bases between. The CDR3 DNA reads TGTGCCAGCAGTTACGGGAAGGGGAGTTCACCCCTCCACTTT. It specifies CASSYGKGSSPLHF.

This sequence joins TRBV5-1 and TRBJ2-5; a possible D gene is TRBD2 (7 bases). The length of the CDR3 is 15 residues. The germline V gene has CDR1 SGHRS and CDR2 YFSETQ. The V and J ends lost 0 bases and 4 bases respectively, with 13 bases between them. The CDR3 is CASSLAGGEGETQYF. In DNA, the CDR3 is TGCGCCAGCAGCTTGGCGGGGGGCGAGGGAGAGACCCAGTACTTC.

The chain joins TRBV20-1 to TRBJ2-7; tentatively, D is TRBD1 (5 bases). Trimming pared 4 bases from V and 7 bases from J, leaving 8 bases between. This CDR3 comprises 10 residues. Per the germline V gene, CDR1 is DFQATT and CDR2 is SNEGSKA (reference sequence). CDR3 region: CSATGAEQYF. The CDR3 nucleotides are TGCAGTGCTACTGGGGCGGAGCAGTACTTC.

This chain joins TRBV9 and TRBJ1-4; TRBD1 is a possible D gene (6 bases). Germline-derived CDR1 and CDR2 are SGDLS and YYNGEE. The V end was cut by 0 bases, the J end by 4 bases, with 10 bases between. The CDR3 is made up of 15 amino acids. This CDR3 is CASSVAGAGNEKLFF. The CDR3, as DNA: TGTGCCAGCAGCGTAGCGGGGGCCGGTAATGAAAAACTGTTTTTT.

The chain combines TRBV5-1 with TRBJ2-5, with D possibly matching TRBD1 (5 bases). This CDR3 spans 18 amino acids. Trimming pared 0 bases from V and 2 bases from J, leaving 20 bases between. Germline V CDR1 and CDR2: SGHRS, YFSETQ. CDR3 nucleotide sequence: TGCGCCAGCAGCTTGGGCGCACCCACCGTGACAGCGCAAGAGACCCAGTACTTC. As protein: CASSLGAPTVTAQETQYF.

The chain employs TRBV7-9 and TRBJ2-3, with 10 bases aligning to TRBD2. The CDR3 has 16 amino acids. CDR1 is SEHNR and CDR2 is FQNEAQ in the germline V gene (reference sequence). V trimming: 5 bases; J trimming: 0 bases; junction bases outside the gene matches: 5. The CDR3 sequence: CASSPWGLASTDTQYF. The CDR3 DNA reads TGTGCCAGCAGCCCCTGGGGACTAGCGAGCACAGATACGCAGTATTTT.

The rearrangement links TRBV20-1 to TRBJ2-7; D is possibly TRBD2 (5 bases). V was clipped by 6 bases and J by 3 bases, with 9 bases between them. Germline CDR1 is DFQATT and CDR2 is SNEGSKA (reference sequence). The CDR3 runs to 11 residues. The CDR3 spells CSAHGDYEQYF. The CDR3 coding sequence is TGCAGTGCCCACGGGGACTACGAGCAGTACTTC.

The V gene is TRBV11-2, the J gene TRBJ1-3; the match to TRBD1 covers 10 bases. V trimming: 6 bases; J trimming: 4 bases; junction bases outside the gene matches: 12. Looked up from germline, CDR1 is SGHAT and CDR2 is FQNNGV. The CDR3 loop spans 17 amino acids. The CDR3 bases are TGTGCCAGCAGGGGACAGGGGCAGGTGGTTTACGGAAACACCATATATTTT. Translating it yields CASRGQGQVVYGNTIYF.

This chain connects TRBV28 to TRBJ1-6; D remains unclear. The germline V gene has CDR1 MDHEN and CDR2 SYDVKM. The CDR3 sequence is 15 residues long. V lost 5 bases to trimming and J lost 6 bases, with 14 bases between them. DNA of the CDR3: TGTGCCAGCAGTCCACCGGGATCTTCTAATTCACCCCTCCACTTT. It encodes CASSPPGSSNSPLHF.